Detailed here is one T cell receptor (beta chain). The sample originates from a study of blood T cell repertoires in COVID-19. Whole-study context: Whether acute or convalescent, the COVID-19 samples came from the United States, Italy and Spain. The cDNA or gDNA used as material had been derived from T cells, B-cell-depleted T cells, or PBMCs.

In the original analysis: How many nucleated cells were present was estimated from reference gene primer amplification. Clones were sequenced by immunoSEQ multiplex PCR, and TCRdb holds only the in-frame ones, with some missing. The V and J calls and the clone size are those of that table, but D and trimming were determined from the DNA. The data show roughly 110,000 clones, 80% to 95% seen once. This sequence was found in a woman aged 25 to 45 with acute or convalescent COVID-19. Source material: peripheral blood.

The CDR3 spells CASSPGGGGETQYF. CDR3 bases: TGTGCCAGCAGCCCCGGCGGGGGTGGAGAGACCCAGTACTTC. The genes are TRBV7-9 and TRBJ2-5; the match to TRBD2 covers 7 bases. V was clipped by 5 bases and J by 4 bases; unmatched bases: 7. This CDR3 region has 14 residues. The germline V gene has CDR1 SEHNR and CDR2 FQNEAQ (reference sequence).